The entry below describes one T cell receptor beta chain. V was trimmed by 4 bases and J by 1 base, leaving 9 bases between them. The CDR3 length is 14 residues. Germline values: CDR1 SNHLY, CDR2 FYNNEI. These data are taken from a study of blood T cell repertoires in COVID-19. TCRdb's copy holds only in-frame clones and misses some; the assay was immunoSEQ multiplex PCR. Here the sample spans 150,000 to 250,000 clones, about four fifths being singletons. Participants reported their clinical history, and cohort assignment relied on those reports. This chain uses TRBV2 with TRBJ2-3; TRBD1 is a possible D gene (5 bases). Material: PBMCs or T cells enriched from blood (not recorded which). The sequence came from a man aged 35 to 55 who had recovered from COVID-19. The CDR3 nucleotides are TGTGCCAGCAGTGTCCAACAGGGCACAGATACGCAGTATTTT. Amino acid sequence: CASSVQQGTDTQYF. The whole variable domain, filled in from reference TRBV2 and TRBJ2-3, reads EPEVTQTPSHQVTQMGQEVILRCVPISNHLYFYWYRQILGQKVEFLVSFYNNEISEKSEIFDDQFSVERPDGSNFTLKIRSTKLEDSAMYFCASSVQQGTDTQYFGPGTRLTVL.